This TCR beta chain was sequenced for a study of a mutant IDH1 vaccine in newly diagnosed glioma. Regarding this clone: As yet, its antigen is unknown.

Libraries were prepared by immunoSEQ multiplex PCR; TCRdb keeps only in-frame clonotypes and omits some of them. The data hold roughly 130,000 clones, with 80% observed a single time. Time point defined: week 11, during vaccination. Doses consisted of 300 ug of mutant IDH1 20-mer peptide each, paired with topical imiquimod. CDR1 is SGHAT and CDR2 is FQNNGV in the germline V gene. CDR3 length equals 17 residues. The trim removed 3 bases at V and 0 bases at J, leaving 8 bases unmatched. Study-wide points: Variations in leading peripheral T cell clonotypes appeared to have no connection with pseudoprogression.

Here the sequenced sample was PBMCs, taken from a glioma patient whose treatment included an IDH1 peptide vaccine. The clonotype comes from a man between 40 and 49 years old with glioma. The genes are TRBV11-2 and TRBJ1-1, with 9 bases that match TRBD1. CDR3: CASSLTFGTGMNTEAFF. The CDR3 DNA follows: TGTGCCAGCAGCTTGACCTTCGGGACAGGGATGAACACTGAAGCTTTCTTT.